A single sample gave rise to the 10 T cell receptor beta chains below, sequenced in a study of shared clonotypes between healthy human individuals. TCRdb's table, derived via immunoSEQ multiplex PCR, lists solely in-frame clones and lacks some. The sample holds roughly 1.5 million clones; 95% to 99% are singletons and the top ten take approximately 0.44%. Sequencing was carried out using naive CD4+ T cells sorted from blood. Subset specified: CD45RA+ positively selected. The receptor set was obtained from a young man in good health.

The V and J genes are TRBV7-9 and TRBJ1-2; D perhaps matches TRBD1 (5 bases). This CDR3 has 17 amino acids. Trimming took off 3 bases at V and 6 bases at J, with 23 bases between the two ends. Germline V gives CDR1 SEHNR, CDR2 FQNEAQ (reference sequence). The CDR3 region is CASSLFTGASRRDGYTF. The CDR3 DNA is TGTGCCAGCAGCTTGTTTACGGGCGCATCTCGCAGGGATGGCTACACCTTC.

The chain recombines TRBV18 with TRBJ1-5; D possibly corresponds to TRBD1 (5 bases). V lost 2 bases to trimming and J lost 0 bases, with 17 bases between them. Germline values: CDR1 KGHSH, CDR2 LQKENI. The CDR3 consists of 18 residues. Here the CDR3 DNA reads TGTGCCAGCTCACCAGCGGGGGGAGCCTTGTATAGCAATCAGCCCCAGCATTTT. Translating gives CASSPAGGALYSNQPQHF.

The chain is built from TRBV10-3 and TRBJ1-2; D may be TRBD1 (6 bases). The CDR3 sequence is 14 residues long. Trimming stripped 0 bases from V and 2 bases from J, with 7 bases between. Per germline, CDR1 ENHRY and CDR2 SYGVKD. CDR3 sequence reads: CAISESDSNYGYTF. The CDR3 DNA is TGTGCCATCAGTGAGTCGGACAGCAACTATGGCTACACCTTC.

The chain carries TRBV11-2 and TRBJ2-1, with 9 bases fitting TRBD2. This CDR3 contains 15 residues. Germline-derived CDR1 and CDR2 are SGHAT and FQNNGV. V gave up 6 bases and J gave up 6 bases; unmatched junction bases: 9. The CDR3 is CASSPELAGFNEQFF. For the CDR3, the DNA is TGTGCCAGCAGTCCTGAACTAGCGGGTTTCAATGAGCAGTTCTTC.

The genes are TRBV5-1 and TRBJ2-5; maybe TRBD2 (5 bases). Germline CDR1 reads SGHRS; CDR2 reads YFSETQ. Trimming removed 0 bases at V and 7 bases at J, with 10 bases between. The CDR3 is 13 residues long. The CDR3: CASSLERAGTQYF. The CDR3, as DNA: TGCGCCAGCAGCTTGGAGCGCGCGGGGACCCAGTACTTC. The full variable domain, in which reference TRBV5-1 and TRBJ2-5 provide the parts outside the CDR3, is KAGVTQTPRYLIKTRGQQVTLSCSPISGHRSVSWYQQTPGQGLQFLFEYFSETQRNKGNFPGRFSGRQFSNSRSEMNVSTLELGDSALYLCASSLERAGTQYFGPGTRLLVL.

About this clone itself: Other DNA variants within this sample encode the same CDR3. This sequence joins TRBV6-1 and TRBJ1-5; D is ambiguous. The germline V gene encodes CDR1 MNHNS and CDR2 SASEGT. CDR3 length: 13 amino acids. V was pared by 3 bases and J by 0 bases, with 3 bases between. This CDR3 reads CASSDYSNQPQHF. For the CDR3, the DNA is TGTGCCAGCAGTGATTATAGCAATCAGCCCCAGCATTTT.

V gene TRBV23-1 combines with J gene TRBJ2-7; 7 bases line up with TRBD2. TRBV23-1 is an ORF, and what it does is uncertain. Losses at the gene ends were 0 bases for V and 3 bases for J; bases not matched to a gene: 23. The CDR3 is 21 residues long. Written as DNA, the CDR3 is TGCGCCAGCAGTCAATCAGATAGCCACCATTGTGCGGGAGCGGGACTCTACGAGCAGTACTTC. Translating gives CASSQSDSHHCAGAGLYEQYF.

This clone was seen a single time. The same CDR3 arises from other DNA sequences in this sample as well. DNA of the CDR3: TGTGCCAGCAGCGCGGACAGGGGAAATCAGCCCCAGCATTTT. Protein sequence: CASSADRGNQPQHF. The gene calls are TRBV7-2 and TRBJ1-5, with 9 bases fitting TRBD1. The germline V gene has CDR1 SGHTA and CDR2 FQGNSA. The CDR3 contains 14 residues. Trimming cost V 5 bases and J 4 bases; bases outside gene matches: 3.

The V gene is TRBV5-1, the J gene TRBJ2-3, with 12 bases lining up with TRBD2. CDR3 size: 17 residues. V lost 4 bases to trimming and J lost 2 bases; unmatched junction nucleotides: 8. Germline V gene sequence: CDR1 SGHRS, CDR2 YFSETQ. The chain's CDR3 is CASSRTLAGGTTDTQYF. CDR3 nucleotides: TGCGCCAGCAGCCGAACACTAGCGGGAGGTACCACAGATACGCAGTATTTT. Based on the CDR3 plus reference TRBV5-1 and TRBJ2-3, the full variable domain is KAGVTQTPRYLIKTRGQQVTLSCSPISGHRSVSWYQQTPGQGLQFLFEYFSETQRNKGNFPGRFSGRQFSNSRSEMNVSTLELGDSALYLCASSRTLAGGTTDTQYFGPGTRLTVL.

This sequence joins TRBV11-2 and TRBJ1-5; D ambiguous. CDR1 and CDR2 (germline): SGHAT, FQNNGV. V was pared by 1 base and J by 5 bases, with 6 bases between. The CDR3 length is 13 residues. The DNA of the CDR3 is TGTGCCAGCAGCTTAGGCGGAGATCAGCCCCAGCATTTT. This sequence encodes CASSLGGDQPQHF.